This is a list of T cell receptor beta chains from one sample in a study of OX40 agonist ivuxolimab in advanced cancers. Only in-frame clones appear in the TCRdb table, and some are missing; sequencing was by immunoSEQ multiplex PCR. The table lists 66,000 or so clones, roughly 90% of them singletons. Material: CD4+ or CD8+ T cells sorted from blood, obtained in a trial of the OX40 agonist ivuxolimab. All receptors derive from an adult with an advanced solid tumor such as melanoma, head and neck, liver or kidney cancer. Each CDR3 is given with its conserved first and last residue. The D gene is left open where the match is weak. Some rows have no size entry. The others give once, few or many, or a class for an expanded clone.

CASSAGQPNTEAFF	TGCGCCAGCAGCGCGGGACAGCCTAACACTGAAGCTTTCTTT	TRBD1	TRBJ1-1	.	TRBV5-1
CASSYGTDYNEQFF	TGCGCCAGCAGTTATGGGACAGACTACAATGAGCAGTTCTTC	TRBD1	TRBJ2-1	few	TRBV5-1
CASMGWNGYNEQFF	TGTGCCAGTATGGGGTGGAACGGTTACAATGAGCAGTTCTTC	.	TRBJ2-1	.	TRBV19
CASSGDRINQPQHF	TGTGCCAGCAGTGGGGACAGGATCAATCAGCCCCAGCATTTT	TRBD1	TRBJ1-5	.	TRBV25-1
CASSQRRQNTGELFF	TGTGCCAGCAGCCAAAGGAGACAGAACACCGGGGAGCTGTTTTTT	.	TRBJ2-2	.	TRBV7-8
CASSLHASGQGHQPQHF	TGTGCCAGCAGCTTACATGCCTCGGGACAGGGTCATCAGCCCCAGCATTTT	TRBD1	TRBJ1-5	.	TRBV7-8
CSATGVDGYTF	TGCAGTGCTACAGGTGTCGATGGCTACACCTTC	.	TRBJ1-2	.	TRBV20-1
CASKKGLAGVEQFF	TGTGCCAGCAAAAAGGGACTAGCGGGAGTTGAGCAGTTCTTC	TRBD2	TRBJ2-1	.	TRBV2
CASSSGGWNGYTF	TGTGCCAGCAGCTCCGGGGGATGGAATGGCTACACCTTC	.	TRBJ1-2	.	TRBV28
CASSPRDAASEKLFF	TGTGCCAGCTCACCACGGGACGCGGCTAGTGAAAAACTGTTTTTT	.	TRBJ1-4	.	TRBV18
CASSLVAGVGTEAFF	TGTGCCAGCAGCTTGGTAGCAGGGGTGGGCACTGAAGCTTTCTTT	.	TRBJ1-1	.	TRBV7-9
CASREPGPGTGRDTQYF	TGTGCCAGCAGGGAGCCCGGGCCCGGGACAGGGAGGGATACGCAGTATTTT	TRBD1	TRBJ2-3	once	TRBV5-4
CASSPTGTGPREQYF	TGTGCCAGCAGTCCTACCGGGACAGGGCCTCGGGAGCAGTACTTC	TRBD1	TRBJ2-7	.	TRBV27
CASSGTGGTMKKLFF	TGTGCCAGCAGCGGAACAGGGGGAACAATGAAGAAACTGTTTTTT	TRBD1	TRBJ1-4	once	TRBV7-9
CASSPGLADTQYF	TGTGCCAGCTCACCAGGGTTGGCAGATACGCAGTATTTT	.	TRBJ2-3	.	TRBV18
CASSWETGSSYEQYF	TGCGCCAGCAGCTGGGAGACAGGAAGCTCCTACGAGCAGTACTTC	.	TRBJ2-7	.	TRBV5-1
CASSHEVMTEAFF	TGTGCCAGCAGCCACGAGGTTATGACTGAAGCTTTCTTT	.	TRBJ1-1	.	TRBV28
CASSDARTKQGQYF	TGTGCCAGCAGCGACGCCCGGACCAAACAGGGGCAGTACTTC	.	TRBJ2-7	few	TRBV5-4
CASSSKTGGVGYTEAFF	TGCGCCAGCAGCTCAAAGACAGGGGGCGTTGGGTACACTGAAGCTTTCTTT	TRBD1	TRBJ1-1	.	TRBV5-1
CASSLEGVGSYEQYF	TGTGCCAGCAGCTTGGAAGGGGTAGGGAGCTACGAGCAGTACTTC	.	TRBJ2-7	.	TRBV5-6
CASSLSRGAGTEAFF	TGTGCCAGCAGTTTATCTCGTGGGGCCGGCACTGAAGCTTTCTTT	.	TRBJ1-1	.	TRBV27
CASSFRDYKLSEQYF	TGTGCCAGCAGTTTCCGGGACTACAAGTTATCCGAGCAGTACTTC	TRBD2	TRBJ2-7	.	TRBV28
CSAEQNGYTF	TGCAGTGCGGAGCAAAATGGCTACACCTTC	.	TRBJ1-2	.	TRBV20-1
CASSVVQDHYSNQPQHF	TGTGCCAGCAGCGTAGTACAGGACCACTATAGCAATCAGCCCCAGCATTTT	.	TRBJ1-5	.	TRBV9
CASSYSRGWWFF	TGTGCCAGCAGTTACTCGAGGGGCTGGTGGTTCTTC	.	TRBJ2-1	.	TRBV6-5
CASSRYESTGELFF	TGCGCCAGCAGCCGCTACGAGTCGACCGGGGAGCTGTTTTTT	.	TRBJ2-2	.	TRBV5-1
CASSLGGAGNEKLFF	TGTGCCAGCAGCTTAGGGGGGGCAGGGAATGAAAAACTGTTTTTT	.	TRBJ1-4	.	TRBV7-2
CASSVRSQGNQPQHF	TGTGCCAGCAGTGTGCGGTCCCAGGGCAATCAGCCCCAGCATTTT	.	TRBJ1-5	.	TRBV2
CASSLDRAHGNTIYF	TGTGCCAGCAGCCTAGACAGGGCACATGGAAACACCATATATTTT	TRBD1	TRBJ1-3	.	TRBV5-6
CASSIVGGGSGKNIQYF	TGTGCCAGTAGTATAGTGGGAGGGGGCTCGGGCAAAAACATTCAGTACTTC	.	TRBJ2-4	.	TRBV19
CASSLDSTTNEKLFF	TGTGCCAGCAGCCTCGACAGCACAACTAATGAAAAACTGTTTTTT	.	TRBJ1-4	.	TRBV9
CASSLRAANYGYTF	TGTGCCAGCAGCTTACGGGCAGCTAACTATGGCTACACCTTC	.	TRBJ1-2	.	TRBV7-9
CASSLAPDTQYF	TGTGCCAGCAGCTTAGCTCCAGATACGCAGTATTTT	.	TRBJ2-3	.	TRBV11-3
CASSIKFWSNTDTQYF	TGTGCCAGTAGTATCAAATTCTGGTCCAACACAGATACGCAGTATTTT	.	TRBJ2-3	.	TRBV19